The T cell receptor (beta chain) under discussion was sequenced for a study of Graves' ophthalmopathy and Graves' hyperthyroidism. The sequenced template was RNA, covering the TCR beta CDR3 region. HTBI primers primed a first-round RT-PCR, and a second-round multiplex PCR followed. TCRdb reprocessed the multiplex PCR reads via MiXCR and lists one record per CDR3 protein. The sample has 620,000 or so distinct CDR3 sequences, 22% seen once. This clonotype was counted at least ten times. By definition, stable hyperthyroidism involved no ophthalmopathy within 18 months of follow-up. Ineligible for inclusion were patients with other autoimmune diseases, uncontrolled infections, pregnancy or lactation. Looked up from germline, CDR1 is SGHDN and CDR2 is FVKESK. CDR3 size: 13 residues. V lost 0 bases and J lost 7; bases outside the gene matches: 3.

This chain joins TRBV14 and TRBJ2-7, with 7 bases aligning to TRBD1. The sample comprised peripheral blood. This TCR was sampled from a woman younger than 30 with stable Graves' hyperthyroidism. Some clones in this sample may be carry-over from other donors' samples. The CDR3, as DNA: TGTGCCAGCAGCCAAGATCTGGGACAGGAGCAGTACTTC. This sequence encodes CASSQDLGQEQYF. The full variable domain, rest sourced from reference TRBV14 and TRBJ2-7, is EAGVTQFPSHSVIEKGQTVTLRCDPISGHDNLYWYRRVMGKEIKFLLHFVKESKQDESGMPNNRFLAERTGGTYSTLKVQPAELEDSGVYFCASSQDLGQEQYFGPGTRLTVT.